These 19 T cell receptor beta chains came from one sample sequenced in a study of blood T cell repertoires in COVID-19. The repertoire was sequenced with immunoSEQ multiplex PCR; TCRdb's copy has only in-frame clones and lacks some. The table has some 330,000 clones, over 75% seen once. Input material: PBMCs or T cells enriched from blood (not recorded which). These receptors originate from a man aged 25 to 45 who had recovered from COVID-19.

V is TRBV3-1 (or the pseudogene TRBV3-2) and J is TRBJ1-1; TRBD1 aligns across 8 bases. V lost 3 bases, J lost 2 bases, and 2 bases stayed unmatched. CDR3 length: 14 residues. Germline CDR1 and CDR2: LGHDT and YNNKEL (reference sequence). The CDR3 region has the DNA TGTGCCAGCAGCCACGACAGGGGAAACACTGAAGCTTTCTTT. Translation gives CASSHDRGNTEAFF.

The sample holds one count of this clone. V usage is TRBV24-1 and J usage is TRBJ2-2; D is perhaps TRBD2 (6 bases). Germline CDR1 reads KGHDR; CDR2 reads SFDVKD. The length of the CDR3 is 16 residues. Trimming pared 2 bases from V and 5 bases from J, leaving 14 bases between. The CDR3 nucleotides read TGTGCCACCAGTGATTCTAGGCAGGGAGGTACCGGGGAGCTGTTTTTT. It specifies CATSDSRQGGTGELFF.

The chain couples TRBV28 to TRBJ1-5; 10 positions match TRBD1. Germline CDR1 is MDHEN and CDR2 is SYDVKM. With 6 bases clipped from V and 7 bases from J, the junction kept 12 bases outside the gene matches. This CDR3 region has 16 residues. The DNA for the CDR3 is TGTGCCAGCAGGGAGGGACAGGGGAAGGGGAGCCAGCCCCAGCATTTT. Translated, it gives CASREGQGKGSQPQHF.

The count of this clone is one. The chain employs TRBV30 and TRBJ2-1; TRBD2 agrees at 9 bases. Trimming removed 3 bases from V and 3 bases from J; junction bases left unmatched: 12. In germline, CDR1 is GTSNPN, CDR2 SVGIG (reference sequence). The CDR3 has 17 amino acids. The CDR3 DNA sequence: TGTGCCTGGAGAGGAGGACTAGCGTCCCTCCTCTACAATGAGCAGTTCTTC. The encoded protein is CAWRGGLASLLYNEQFF.

The J gene is TRBJ1-6, the V gene TRBV11-2; 8 nucleotides align to TRBD1. CDR1 SGHAT and CDR2 FQNNGV come from the germline V gene. This CDR3 region has 13 residues. J lost 7 bases, V lost 11 bases, and 7 bases had no gene match. The CDR3 DNA reads TGTGCCGGCCGGACAGGGCCGAATTCACCCCTCCACTTT. As protein: CAGRTGPNSPLHF. Full variable domain (remainder filled in from reference TRBV11-2 and TRBJ1-6): EAGVAQSPRYKIIEKRQSVAFWCNPISGHATLYWYQQILGQGPKLLIQFQNNGVVDDSQLPKDRFSAERLKGVDSTLKIQPAKLEDSAVYLCAGRTGPNSPLHFGNGTRLTVT.

This chain connects TRBV12-5 to TRBJ2-7, with D unresolved. Trimming removed 6 bases from V and 4 bases from J, with 10 bases in between. The CDR3 totals 12 residues. In germline, CDR1 is LGHNT, CDR2 FRNRAP. The CDR3 DNA is TGTGCTAGTGGCCCGAGTCGGTACGAGCAGTACTTC. Protein sequence: CASGPSRYEQYF.

The V and J genes are TRBV21-1 and TRBJ1-5. TRBV21-1 is shown as a pseudogene. This CDR3 region has 17 residues. This CDR3 reads CAPWTWRARIGNQPQHF. The CDR3 region has the DNA TGTGCCCCCTGGACGTGGAGGGCCCGTATTGGCAATCAGCCCCAGCATTTT.

The chain combines TRBV7-9 with TRBJ2-3; no firm D call. V dropped 4 bases and J dropped 0 bases, with 8 bases sitting between them. The CDR3 extends over 14 amino acids. CDR1 is SEHNR, CDR2 FQNEAQ, per germline (reference sequence). As DNA, the CDR3 is TGTGCCAGCAGCTCCTTAATTAGCACAGATACGCAGTATTTT. Its protein is CASSSLISTDTQYF.

The chain recombines TRBV29-1 with TRBJ2-7; 7 bases line up with TRBD1. Germline V lookup: CDR1 SQVTM, CDR2 ANQGSEA. Unmatched junction bases numbered 9, after V lost 7 bases and J lost 3 bases. The CDR3 is made up of 13 amino acids. Here the CDR3 reads CSASTRGIYEQYF. CDR3 nucleotides: TGCAGCGCATCAACCAGGGGGATCTACGAGCAGTACTTC.

The V and J genes are TRBV28 and TRBJ1-2; TRBD1 agrees at 9 bases. Germline-derived CDR1 and CDR2 are MDHEN and SYDVKM. With V trimmed by 10 bases and J by 2 bases, 11 bases remained unmatched. The CDR3 sequence is 15 residues long. CDR3 bases: TGTGCCATCACGACAGGGGGGGTTACGAACTATGGCTACACCTTC. Translating it yields CAITTGGVTNYGYTF.

A word on this clone: The junction does not match germline at one end; this may be a read error. The chain links TRBV2 to TRBJ2-4; 7 nucleotides match TRBD1. The CDR3 has 9 amino acids. Germline V gene data show CDR1 as SNHLY and CDR2 as FYNNEI. In DNA form, the CDR3 reads TGTGCCAGCACGGACAGGCCCATCTTC. Protein: CASTDRPIF.

This clone was picked up one time. This chain joins TRBV28 and TRBJ1-3; D might be TRBD1 (5 bases). The germline CDR1 and CDR2 sequences are MDHEN and SYDVKM. With 6 bases removed from V and 0 bases from J, the gap between germline ends came to 15 bases. The CDR3 loop spans 16 amino acids. The CDR3 DNA reads TGTGCCAGCAGAGGTGAGGCAGGGCCCTCTGGAAACACCATATATTTT. Amino acids: CASRGEAGPSGNTIYF. Combining the CDR3 with reference TRBV28 and TRBJ1-3 gives the whole variable domain DVKVTQSSRYLVKRTGEKVFLECVQDMDHENMFWYRQDPGLGLRLIYFSYDVKMKEKGDIPEGYSVSREKKERFSLILESASTNQTSMYLCASRGEAGPSGNTIYFGEGSWLTVV.

The chain recombines TRBV18 with TRBJ2-1, with 7 bases identical to TRBD2. With V trimmed by 4 bases and J by 5 bases, 14 bases remained unmatched. The germline V gene encodes CDR1 KGHSH and CDR2 LQKENI. The CDR3 is 17 amino acids. DNA for the CDR3: TGTGCCAGCTCACTGGTAGTTTCTAGCGGTATAAACAATGAGCAGTTCTTC. The encoded protein is CASSLVVSSGINNEQFF.

Points on this clone: This sequence may be a read error, since a much larger clone differs from it by one base. The identical CDR3 is also encoded by other nucleotide sequences in the sample. CDR3 region: CASSTRGTEAFF. In DNA, the CDR3 is TGTGCCAGCAGTACCCGGGGCACTGAAGCTTTCTTT. The chain is built from TRBV6-5 and TRBJ1-1; D unresolved. This CDR3 region has 12 residues. Per the germline V gene, CDR1 is MNHEY and CDR2 is SVGAGI. V was cut by 5 bases and J by 4 bases, with 8 bases left in between.

J is TRBJ2-7 and V is TRBV20-1; a weak D match, TRBD2 (6 bases). V was pared by 3 bases and J by 6 bases, with 15 bases between. Germline-derived CDR1 and CDR2 are DFQATT and SNEGSKA (reference sequence). This CDR3 contains 13 residues. The CDR3 is CSASRGSEGEQYF. The CDR3 DNA is TGCAGTGCTAGTCGTGGATCGGAGGGCGAGCAGTACTTC.

This clone was counted a few times. For the CDR3, the DNA is TGTGCCAGCAGCGTGCAGGGTCGATCGGTCACTGAAGCTTTCTTT. This gives the protein CASSVQGRSVTEAFF. The chain is built from TRBV9 and TRBJ1-1, with D perhaps TRBD1 (5 bases). The CDR3 extends over 15 amino acids. Germline V gives CDR1 SGDLS, CDR2 YYNGEE. V was pared by 2 bases and J by 4 bases, with 15 bases between.

The chain joins TRBV5-6 to TRBJ2-1; a possible D gene is TRBD2 (5 bases). The CDR3 consists of 12 residues. Per germline, CDR1 SGHDT and CDR2 YYEEEE. V was trimmed by 3 bases and J by 7 bases, leaving 8 bases between them. The CDR3 sequence is CASSSSGNEQFF. The CDR3 nucleotides read TGTGCCAGCAGCTCCTCGGGGAATGAGCAGTTCTTC. The entire variable domain, with the rest obtained from reference TRBV5-6 and TRBJ2-1, is as follows: DAGVTQSPTHLIKTRGQQVTLRCSPKSGHDTVSWYQQALGQGPQFIFQYYEEEERQRGNFPDRFSGHQFPNYSSELNVNALLLGDSALYLCASSSSGNEQFFGPGTRLTVL.

The J gene is TRBJ2-3, the V gene TRBV20-1; the D gene is possibly TRBD2 (5 bases). The CDR3 sequence is 17 residues long. Germline CDR1 reads DFQATT; CDR2 reads SNEGSKA (reference sequence). Trimming pared 3 bases from V and 0 bases from J, leaving 19 bases between. CDR3 protein: CSASVIYPGLSTDTQYF. DNA for the CDR3: TGCAGTGCTAGTGTCATTTACCCGGGGTTGAGCACAGATACGCAGTATTTT.

The V call is TRBV11-2, the J call TRBJ2-3, with D hard to call. There are 12 residues in the CDR3. The germline CDR1 and CDR2 sequences are SGHAT and FQNNGV. V was pared by 7 bases and J by 7 bases, with 12 bases between. Here the CDR3 reads CASTFTPHTQYF. The CDR3 nucleotides read TGTGCCAGCACCTTCACACCTCATACGCAGTATTTT.